These T cell receptor beta chains were read from a single sample in a study of shared clonotypes between healthy human individuals. Sequencing used immunoSEQ multiplex PCR; TCRdb keeps in-frame clones, though not all of them. The sample consists of more than 2 million clones, just under 95% of them appearing once. Sequencing input: naive CD8+ T cells from PBMCs. Receptor source: a man aged 18 to 29 in good health. Some clones in this sample may be carry-over from other donors' samples. The CDR3 runs from the conserved cysteine through the conserved F or W. The order of the fields is J gene, V gene, CDR3 protein.

j_call: TRBJ1-2; v_call: TRBV7-9; cdr3_aa: CASSFGQGSIRFYGYTF
j_call: TRBJ2-2; v_call: TRBV12-5; cdr3_aa: CASGLAGLRDANTGELFF
j_call: TRBJ2-6; v_call: TRBV25-1; cdr3_aa: CASSEPRGSGANVLTF
j_call: TRBJ1-2; v_call: TRBV27; cdr3_aa: CASSSLTVNYGYTF
j_call: TRBJ1-1; v_call: TRBV28; cdr3_aa: CASSLYSGTEAFF
j_call: TRBJ2-5; v_call: TRBV6-5; cdr3_aa: CASSYVASVPQETQYF
j_call: TRBJ2-5; v_call: TRBV7-3; cdr3_aa: CASSLGYGGAQETQYF
j_call: TRBJ2-3; v_call: TRBV28; cdr3_aa: CASSLPDREMADTQYF
j_call: TRBJ1-1; v_call: TRBV19; cdr3_aa: CASSIPGFNTEAFF
j_call: TRBJ1-2; v_call: TRBV27; cdr3_aa: CASSSFYDREGNGYTF
j_call: TRBJ1-5; v_call: TRBV28; cdr3_aa: CASSPRPRVLGSNQPQHF
j_call: TRBJ2-1; v_call: TRBV27; cdr3_aa: CASSFQGDNEQFF
j_call: TRBJ1-2; v_call: TRBV25-1; cdr3_aa: CASSGPNYGYTF
j_call: TRBJ1-2; v_call: TRBV7-9; cdr3_aa: CASSLVLGLNINYGYTF
j_call: TRBJ1-1; v_call: TRBV28; cdr3_aa: CASSFGQAEAFF
j_call: TRBJ1-1; v_call: TRBV7-9; cdr3_aa: CASSSSPGQGVNTEAFF
j_call: TRBJ2-7; v_call: TRBV27; cdr3_aa: CASSPGTGGFYEQYF
j_call: TRBJ2-7; v_call: TRBV27; cdr3_aa: CASNNNRGEQYF
j_call: TRBJ2-3; v_call: TRBV15; cdr3_aa: CATSSTLEGGSVTDTQYF
j_call: TRBJ2-7; v_call: TRBV27; cdr3_aa: CASSLRGGGSYEQYF
j_call: TRBJ1-2; v_call: TRBV9; cdr3_aa: CASSVGGNGYTF
j_call: TRBJ2-7; v_call: TRBV7-3; cdr3_aa: CASSLTLGSEQYF
j_call: TRBJ1-5; v_call: TRBV28; cdr3_aa: CASSPDRGKGGQPQHF
j_call: TRBJ1-1; v_call: TRBV28; cdr3_aa: CASRTGGTTHTEAFF
j_call: TRBJ1-2; v_call: TRBV6-6; cdr3_aa: CASLLQLNYGYTF
j_call: TRBJ2-5; v_call: TRBV7-9; cdr3_aa: CASSADRTKETQYF
j_call: TRBJ2-1; v_call: TRBV28; cdr3_aa: CASSPRLLAAWNEQFF
j_call: TRBJ2-1; v_call: TRBV7-9; cdr3_aa: CASSFPGGTRGGFSEQFF
j_call: TRBJ2-7; v_call: TRBV7-2; cdr3_aa: CASSLLPSGSSPFHEQYF
j_call: TRBJ2-7; v_call: TRBV4-1; cdr3_aa: CASSQVVAYEQYF
j_call: TRBJ1-3; v_call: TRBV4-1; cdr3_aa: CASSQDQGLGNTIYF
j_call: TRBJ1-1; v_call: TRBV7-9; cdr3_aa: CASGWAGAEAFF
j_call: TRBJ2-1; v_call: TRBV28; cdr3_aa: CASSSGAYNEQFF
j_call: TRBJ2-2; v_call: TRBV27; cdr3_aa: CASSLSSGGWGPSGELFF
j_call: TRBJ2-7; v_call: TRBV11-2; cdr3_aa: CASSPLAGGSPYEQYF
j_call: TRBJ2-7; v_call: TRBV7-9; cdr3_aa: CASSVGGGEQYF
j_call: TRBJ2-3; v_call: TRBV7-9; cdr3_aa: CASRGAAAVSTDTQYF
j_call: TRBJ1-1; v_call: TRBV7-2; cdr3_aa: CASSSPERQGALSTEAFF
j_call: TRBJ1-1; v_call: TRBV30; cdr3_aa: CAWSPPNTEAFF
j_call: TRBJ2-2; v_call: TRBV2; cdr3_aa: CASSGAGGDGELFF